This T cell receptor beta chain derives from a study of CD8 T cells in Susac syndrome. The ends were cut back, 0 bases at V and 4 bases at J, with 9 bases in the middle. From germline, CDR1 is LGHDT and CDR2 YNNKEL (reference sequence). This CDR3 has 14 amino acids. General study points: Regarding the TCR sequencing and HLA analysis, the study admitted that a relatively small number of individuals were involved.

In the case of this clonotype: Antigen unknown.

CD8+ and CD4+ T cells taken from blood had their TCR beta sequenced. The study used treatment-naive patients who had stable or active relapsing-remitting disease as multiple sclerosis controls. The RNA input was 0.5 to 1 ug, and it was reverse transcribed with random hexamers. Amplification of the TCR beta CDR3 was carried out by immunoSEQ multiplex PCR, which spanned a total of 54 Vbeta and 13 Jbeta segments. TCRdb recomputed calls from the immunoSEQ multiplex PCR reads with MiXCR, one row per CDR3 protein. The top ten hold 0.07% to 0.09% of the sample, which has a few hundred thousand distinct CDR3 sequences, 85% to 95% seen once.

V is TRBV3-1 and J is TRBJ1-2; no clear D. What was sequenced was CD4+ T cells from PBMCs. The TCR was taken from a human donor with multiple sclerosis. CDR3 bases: TGTGCCAGCAGCCAAGATCCCCAGTCCTATGGCTACACCTTC. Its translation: CASSQDPQSYGYTF.